Each of the 14 T cell receptor beta chains below was sequenced from the same sample in a study of molecular identifiers for immune sequencing clone quantification. TCRdb used MiXCR to reprocess the PCR reads, holding one entry per CDR3 protein. Of more than 60,000 distinct CDR3 sequences in the sample, around a sixth were seen once. Sample: naive CD8+ T cells from blood, with Jurkat cell RNA spiked in. The subset is: FACS-sorted CD8+CD4-CCR7+CD45RA+ naive T cells. These receptor sequences come from a human donor in good health. Some libraries in this study had Jurkat cell RNA spiked in.

J is TRBJ2-3 and V is TRBV23-1; D might be TRBD1 (6 bases). TRBV23-1 is an ORF; its function is uncertain. V gave up 7 bases and J gave up 1 base, with 24 bases separating them. CDR3 size: 18 residues. CDR3 region: CASIPPGELLSGTDTQYF. CDR3 in DNA: TGCGCCAGCATCCCGCCAGGGGAGCTGTTGTCGGGCACAGATACGCAGTATTTT.

This clonotype was seen repeatedly, ten times or more. The J gene is TRBJ2-7, the V gene TRBV5-4; D is undetermined. Deletions cut 2 bases from V and 6 bases from J, with 6 bases between. The CDR3 loop spans 11 amino acids. The germline CDR1 and CDR2 sequences are SGHNT and YYREEE (reference sequence). The CDR3 reads CASSFAAEQYF. Written as DNA, the CDR3 is TGTGCCAGCAGCTTTGCGGCCGAGCAGTACTTC. Drawing the rest from reference TRBV5-4 and TRBJ2-7, the complete variable domain is ETGVTQSPTHLIKTRGQQVTLRCSSQSGHNTVSWYQQALGQGPQFIFQYYREEENGRGNFPPRFSGLQFPNYSSELNVNALELDDSALYLCASSFAAEQYFGPGTRLTVT.

This clonotype was picked up many times. This rearrangement joins TRBV12-3 or TRBV12-4 to TRBJ2-3; unclear D gene. The CDR3 runs 11 residues. Trimming took 4 bases from V and 4 from J, leaving 3 bases between them. The DNA of the CDR3 is TGTGCCAGCAGTTCCGCAGATACGCAGTATTTT. Translation gives CASSSADTQYF.

This clonotype has just a few counts. This sequence joins TRBV20-1 and TRBJ1-1; no reliable D call. This CDR3 has 11 residues. Looked up from germline, CDR1 is DFQATT and CDR2 is SNEGSKA (reference sequence). Trimming removed 5 bases at V and 1 base at J, with 5 bases between. CDR3 coding DNA: TGCAGTGCTTACAGGAACACTGAAGCTTTCTTT. This codes for CSAYRNTEAFF.

Ten or more counts support this clonotype. The chain is built from TRBV7-6 and TRBJ1-6, with D possibly being TRBD1 (6 bases). Germline V gives CDR1 SGHVS, CDR2 FNYEAQ. Deletions cut 2 bases from V and 6 bases from J, with 8 bases between. The CDR3 spans 14 residues. The CDR3 sequence is CASSLTGPNSPLHF. The CDR3 nucleotides are TGTGCCAGCAGCTTAACAGGGCCTAATTCACCCCTCCACTTT.

In this sample, this clonotype turned up many times. V and J are TRBV20-1 and TRBJ2-7, with 7 bases that match TRBD1. V shed 4 bases and J 2 bases; nucleotides not matched to a gene: 11. The V gene's germline CDR1 is DFQATT and CDR2 SNEGSKA (reference sequence). CDR3 length: 15 amino acids. The CDR3 sequence: CSANQAGQGAYEQYF. In DNA form, the CDR3 reads TGCAGTGCTAATCAAGCCGGCCAGGGGGCCTACGAGCAGTACTTC.

This clonotype has a handful of counts. The rearrangement links TRBV6-8 to TRBJ2-5, with D perhaps given as TRBD1 or TRBD2 (6 bases each). The CDR3 is 14 residues long. With 1 base removed from V and 5 bases from J, the gap between germline ends came to 11 bases. The V gene's germline CDR1 is MNHGY and CDR2 SAAAGT. The CDR3 DNA is TGTGCCAGCAGTTACTGGGGGGCCGAGGAGACCCAGTACTTC. Protein sequence: CASSYWGAEETQYF.

The chain uses TRBV4-2 and TRBJ2-5, with a weak D call TRBD1 (5 bases). V gave up 4 bases and J gave up 0 bases, with 18 bases separating them. Looked up from germline, CDR1 is LGHNA and CDR2 is YNFKEQ. The CDR3 covers 17 residues. The CDR3 DNA is TGTGCCAGCAGCCGAGATACAGGCTCGTTGTACCAAGAGACCCAGTACTTC. Its translation: CASSRDTGSLYQETQYF.

The table lists this clonotype with many counts. The CDR3 DNA follows: TGTGCCAGCAGTTCCGGGACTAGCGGTTTGGGTGGCACAGATACGCAGTATTTT. Translation gives CASSSGTSGLGGTDTQYF. The V and J genes are TRBV6-5 and TRBJ2-3, with 11 bases fitting TRBD2. This CDR3 contains 18 residues. Per germline, CDR1 MNHEY and CDR2 SVGAGI. J lost 1 base, V lost 4 bases, and 10 bases had no gene match.

This clonotype was observed a few times. This chain joins TRBV24-1 and TRBJ2-7; tentatively, D is TRBD1 (5 bases). Germline assignment: CDR1 KGHDR and CDR2 SFDVKD. V lost 9 bases to trimming and J lost 6 bases, with 11 bases between them. This CDR3 is 11 amino acids long. CDR3 DNA: TGTGCCACCCCGCAGGGAATCGAGCAGTACTTC. It yields the protein CATPQGIEQYF.

This clonotype has just a few counts. Here the CDR3 reads CATSRGRGTDTQYF. CDR3 nucleotides: TGTGCCACCAGCAGAGGACGGGGGACAGATACGCAGTATTTT. V is TRBV15 and J is TRBJ2-3; D perhaps matches TRBD2 (6 bases). The CDR3 has 14 residues. The V end lost 1 base, the J end lost 3 bases, and 8 bases lay between the germline ends. Germline loops: CDR1 LNHNV, CDR2 YYDKDF (reference sequence).

This clonotype was recorded many times. The chain employs TRBV19 and TRBJ2-7; 15 bases fit TRBD2. V lost 3 bases to trimming and J lost 5 bases; unmatched junction nucleotides: 2. Germline loops: CDR1 LNHDA, CDR2 SQIVND (reference sequence). The CDR3 loop spans 15 amino acids. This CDR3 is CASSMGTSGRNEQYF. DNA of the CDR3: TGTGCCAGTAGTATGGGGACTAGCGGGAGGAACGAGCAGTACTTC.

This clonotype came up a few times. V is TRBV3-1 and J is TRBJ2-1; either TRBD1 or TRBD2 may supply D (5 bases each). Germline values: CDR1 LGHDT, CDR2 YNNKEL (reference sequence). V lost 5 bases and J lost 2, with 19 bases in between. The CDR3 has 17 amino acids. CDR3 sequence (DNA): TGTGCCAGCAGCGCACCGGGGCTCACCCCGACCTACAATGAGCAGTTCTTC. Its translation is CASSAPGLTPTYNEQFF.

The table lists this clonotype with many counts. The rearrangement links TRBV7-2 to TRBJ2-2; no definite D call. Trimming pared 5 bases from V and 5 bases from J, leaving 21 bases between. CDR1 and CDR2 from the germline V gene are SGHTA and FQGNSA. This CDR3 is built from 17 residues. The CDR3 loop reads CASSLKESVGITGELFF. The DNA for the CDR3 is TGTGCCAGCAGCCTAAAGGAGTCGGTCGGCATTACCGGGGAGCTGTTTTTT.